Listed below are T cell receptor beta chains from one sample, sequenced in a study of CD8 T cells in Susac syndrome. MiXCR, run by TCRdb on the immunoSEQ multiplex PCR reads, gives a single entry per CDR3 protein. The sample holds some 190,000 distinct CDR3 sequences, about 95% seen once. The sequencing input was CD4+ T cells from PBMCs. The receptors originated from a human donor in good health. The CDR3 runs from the conserved cysteine through the conserved F or W. A D gene is named only where the DNA matches it firmly. Clone size, where shown, is once, few, many, or a class for clones that have expanded.

v_gene: TRBV24-1
abundance: -
d_gene: TRBD1
j_gene: TRBJ2-7
CDR3nt: TGTGCCACCAGTGCCCCGGGACAGGGCTACGAGCAGTACTTC
CDR3aa: CATSAPGQGYEQYF

v_gene: TRBV27
abundance: -
d_gene: -
j_gene: TRBJ1-2
CDR3nt: TGTGCCAGCAGTTCAACACCCTATGGCTACACCTTC
CDR3aa: CASSSTPYGYTF

v_gene: TRBV28
abundance: -
d_gene: TRBD1
j_gene: TRBJ2-7
CDR3nt: TGTGCCAGCAGCTCACCGGGACAGATTTACGAGCAGTACTTC
CDR3aa: CASSSPGQIYEQYF

v_gene: TRBV6-5
abundance: few
d_gene: -
j_gene: TRBJ2-2
CDR3nt: TGTGCCAGCTCTTCGGGACAGAACACCGGGGAGCTGTTTTTT
CDR3aa: CASSSGQNTGELFF

v_gene: TRBV6-5
abundance: -
d_gene: -
j_gene: TRBJ1-2
CDR3nt: TGTGCCAGCAGACCGACCGCCAACTATGGCTACACCTTC
CDR3aa: CASRPTANYGYTF

v_gene: TRBV30
abundance: -
d_gene: -
j_gene: TRBJ2-1
CDR3nt: TGTGCCTGGAGTGGGACAGCAAATGAGCAGTTCTTC
CDR3aa: CAWSGTANEQFF

v_gene: TRBV29-1
abundance: -
d_gene: -
j_gene: TRBJ1-5
CDR3nt: TGCAGCGTTGAAGGGGACGGCAATCAGCCCCAGCATTTT
CDR3aa: CSVEGDGNQPQHF

v_gene: TRBV7-6
abundance: -
d_gene: TRBD2
j_gene: TRBJ2-1
CDR3nt: TGTGCCAGCAGCCTAGGGACTAGCGTGTCCTACAATGAGCAGTTCTTC
CDR3aa: CASSLGTSVSYNEQFF

v_gene: TRBV30
abundance: -
d_gene: -
j_gene: TRBJ1-1
CDR3nt: TGTGCCTGGACGAAACGGAGGGGGACTGAAGCTTTCTTT
CDR3aa: CAWTKRRGTEAFF

v_gene: TRBV25-1
abundance: -
d_gene: -
j_gene: TRBJ1-4
CDR3nt: TGTGCCAGCAGGGTGGATAATGAAAAACTGTTTTTT
CDR3aa: CASRVDNEKLFF

v_gene: TRBV29-1
abundance: -
d_gene: -
j_gene: TRBJ2-7
CDR3nt: TGCAGCGCCACAAGGGGCTACGAGCAGTACTTC
CDR3aa: CSATRGYEQYF

v_gene: TRBV19
abundance: -
d_gene: -
j_gene: TRBJ2-1
CDR3nt: TGTGCCAGTAGGCAGCCAGGCGGGGACAATGAGCAGTTCTTC
CDR3aa: CASRQPGGDNEQFF

v_gene: TRBV29-1
abundance: few
d_gene: -
j_gene: TRBJ2-7
CDR3nt: TGCAGCGTCTTGGCCACCTACGAGCAGTACTTC
CDR3aa: CSVLATYEQYF

v_gene: TRBV12-5
abundance: -
d_gene: -
j_gene: TRBJ2-3
CDR3nt: TGTGCTAGTGGTTTGGAGGCGGGGATCACAGATACGCAGTATTTT
CDR3aa: CASGLEAGITDTQYF

v_gene: TRBV28
abundance: -
d_gene: TRBD2
j_gene: TRBJ2-5
CDR3nt: TGTGCCAGCAGTAGGACTAGCGGGGCAGAGACCCAGTACTTC
CDR3aa: CASSRTSGAETQYF

v_gene: TRBV6-1
abundance: -
d_gene: TRBD1
j_gene: TRBJ2-7
CDR3nt: TGTGCCAGCAGCCGGACTGGGGGACAGGGGTCTTACGAGCAGTACTTC
CDR3aa: CASSRTGGQGSYEQYF

v_gene: TRBV30
abundance: once
d_gene: -
j_gene: TRBJ2-7
CDR3nt: TGTGCCTGGATGGGGGTCACCTACGAGCAGTACTTC
CDR3aa: CAWMGVTYEQYF

v_gene: TRBV27
abundance: -
d_gene: -
j_gene: TRBJ1-2
CDR3nt: TGTGCCAGCAGTCTCCTCGGGGGCGGACGTGGCTACACCTTC
CDR3aa: CASSLLGGGRGYTF

v_gene: TRBV29-1
abundance: -
d_gene: -
j_gene: TRBJ2-3
CDR3nt: TGCAGCGTTGATAACTGGTTTAGCACAGATACGCAGTATTTT
CDR3aa: CSVDNWFSTDTQYF

v_gene: TRBV28
abundance: -
d_gene: TRBD2
j_gene: TRBJ2-7
CDR3nt: TGTGCCAGCAGTTCCCCGACTAGCGGATCCTACGAGCAGTACTTC
CDR3aa: CASSSPTSGSYEQYF

v_gene: TRBV3-1
abundance: -
d_gene: -
j_gene: TRBJ2-1
CDR3nt: TGTGCCAGCAGCCAAGACGGACGGAGGAGGAATGAGCAGTTCTTC
CDR3aa: CASSQDGRRRNEQFF

v_gene: TRBV3-1
abundance: -
d_gene: -
j_gene: TRBJ2-5
CDR3nt: TGTGCCAGCAGCCAAGCGACGCCGTCAGTGACCCAGTACTTC
CDR3aa: CASSQATPSVTQYF

v_gene: TRBV2
abundance: -
d_gene: -
j_gene: TRBJ1-1
CDR3nt: TGTGCCAGCACTTGGGGAGTCACTGAAGCTTTCTTT
CDR3aa: CASTWGVTEAFF

v_gene: TRBV20-1
abundance: -
d_gene: -
j_gene: TRBJ2-2
CDR3nt: TGCAGTGCTAGCATCATGGGGAACACCGGGGAGCTGTTTTTT
CDR3aa: CSASIMGNTGELFF

v_gene: TRBV12-3/TRBV12-4
abundance: -
d_gene: TRBD1
j_gene: TRBJ1-1
CDR3nt: TGTGCCAGCATACTTGCAGGGGGAGCTTTCTTT
CDR3aa: CASILAGGAFF

v_gene: TRBV4-3
abundance: -
d_gene: -
j_gene: TRBJ2-6
CDR3nt: TGCGCCAGCAGCCAAGATTTGAGCTCTGGGGCCAACGTCCTGACTTTC
CDR3aa: CASSQDLSSGANVLTF

v_gene: TRBV3-1
abundance: once
d_gene: -
j_gene: TRBJ2-2
CDR3nt: TGTGCCAGCAGCCTCCGGGTATGGGGCACCGGGGAGCTGTTTTTT
CDR3aa: CASSLRVWGTGELFF

v_gene: TRBV28
abundance: -
d_gene: -
j_gene: TRBJ2-4
CDR3nt: TGTGCCAGCAACAGTGTTGATCCAGTACGGAAGTACTTC
CDR3aa: CASNSVDPVRKYF

v_gene: TRBV28
abundance: -
d_gene: -
j_gene: TRBJ2-7
CDR3nt: TGTGCCAGCAAAAGGGCGGGCGAGCAGTACTTC
CDR3aa: CASKRAGEQYF

v_gene: TRBV12-3/TRBV12-4
abundance: once
d_gene: TRBD1
j_gene: TRBJ1-5
CDR3nt: TGTGCCAGCAGTCCAAACAGGGGGAATCAGCCCCAGCATTTT
CDR3aa: CASSPNRGNQPQHF

v_gene: TRBV2
abundance: -
d_gene: -
j_gene: TRBJ2-3
CDR3nt: TGTGCCAGCAGTGCTACTAGCATGGGCACGCAGTATTTT
CDR3aa: CASSATSMGTQYF

v_gene: TRBV20-1
abundance: -
d_gene: TRBD1
j_gene: TRBJ2-3
CDR3nt: TGCAGTGCTCCCACGGCGGGACAGGCTCGCACAGATACGCAGTATTTT
CDR3aa: CSAPTAGQARTDTQYF

v_gene: TRBV6-5
abundance: -
d_gene: -
j_gene: TRBJ1-2
CDR3nt: TGTGCCAGCAGTAGGGACAACAACTATGGCTACACCTTC
CDR3aa: CASSRDNNYGYTF

v_gene: TRBV29-1
abundance: -
d_gene: TRBD2
j_gene: TRBJ2-5
CDR3nt: TGCAGCGTTGGGGCCCAGCGGGGACGCCAAGAGACCCAGTACTTC
CDR3aa: CSVGAQRGRQETQYF

v_gene: TRBV29-1
abundance: -
d_gene: -
j_gene: TRBJ2-7
CDR3nt: TGCAGCGTTGATATGGCTGGGAAGGGGTCCTACGAGCAGTACTTC
CDR3aa: CSVDMAGKGSYEQYF

v_gene: TRBV20-1
abundance: -
d_gene: TRBD2
j_gene: TRBJ2-7
CDR3nt: TGCAGTGCTAGAAATAGCGGGAGGGACGCCTACGAGCAGTACTTC
CDR3aa: CSARNSGRDAYEQYF

v_gene: TRBV28
abundance: -
d_gene: -
j_gene: TRBJ2-7
CDR3nt: TGTGCCAGCAGTTTAAGGGGACACCCCTCCTACGAGCAGTACTTC
CDR3aa: CASSLRGHPSYEQYF

v_gene: TRBV20-1
abundance: -
d_gene: -
j_gene: TRBJ2-1
CDR3nt: TGCAGTGCCCCAAGACTAAACCCACCGGAGAATGAGCAGTTCTTC
CDR3aa: CSAPRLNPPENEQFF

v_gene: TRBV3-1
abundance: -
d_gene: -
j_gene: TRBJ2-5
CDR3nt: TGTGCCAGCAGCCAGGGGGCGCGCAGAGAGACCCAGTACTTC
CDR3aa: CASSQGARRETQYF

v_gene: TRBV20-1
abundance: -
d_gene: TRBD2
j_gene: TRBJ2-7
CDR3nt: TGCAGTGCTAGGGGAGGGTATCCCACCTACGAGCAGTACTTC
CDR3aa: CSARGGYPTYEQYF

v_gene: TRBV9
abundance: once
d_gene: TRBD1
j_gene: TRBJ2-5
CDR3nt: TGTGCCAGCAGCTTCGGGACAGAAGAGACCCAGTACTTC
CDR3aa: CASSFGTEETQYF

v_gene: TRBV2
abundance: -
d_gene: TRBD2
j_gene: TRBJ2-1
CDR3nt: TGTGCCAGCAGTGAACGGGAGGGTAGGAATGAGCAGTTCTTC
CDR3aa: CASSEREGRNEQFF

v_gene: TRBV11-2
abundance: -
d_gene: TRBD1
j_gene: TRBJ2-5
CDR3nt: TGTGCCAGCAGCTATAGGTTTGGGGACAGCTTCCAAGAGACCCAGTACTTC
CDR3aa: CASSYRFGDSFQETQYF